This T cell receptor beta chain emerged from a study of beta chain features in type 1 diabetes. The investigators reverse transcribed all of the isolated RNA, so they sequenced expressed TCRB transcripts. TCRdb's table, derived via immunoSEQ multiplex PCR, lists solely in-frame clones and lacks some. The repertoire holds under 250,000 clones, with 25% to 30% as singletons. This clone was recorded a few times. V lost 3 bases and J lost 6, with 13 bases in between. Germline V lookup: CDR1 SGDLS, CDR2 YYNGEE. CDR3 length: 13 residues. The chain combines TRBV9 with TRBJ2-7; possibly TRBD2 for D (5 bases). Sequenced sample: central memory CD4+ T cells from blood. This sequence was found in a man younger than 40 in good health. The DNA of the CDR3 is TGTGCCAGCAGCGACCCTACGGGGAGCGAGCAGTACTTC. Residues: CASSDPTGSEQYF.